The rows below give T cell receptor beta chains drawn from one sample of a study of blood T cell repertoires in COVID-19. The assay was immunoSEQ multiplex PCR, and TCRdb's table has in-frame clones only and misses some. The profile covers around 250,000 clones, with 89% appearing a single time and roughly 0.92% taken by the ten largest. The sequenced sample consisted of peripheral blood. All receptors derive from a woman aged 40 to 50 who had recovered from COVID-19. The CDR3 runs from the conserved cysteine through the conserved F or W. The D gene is left open where the match is weak. Where a row states a size, it is once, few, many or the class of an expanded clone; other rows omit it.

D gene: -; V gene: TRBV6-4; clone size: -; J gene: TRBJ2-3; CDR3 DNA: TGTGCCAGCAGTGAAGCCTTAAGCACAGATACGCAGTATTTT; CDR3 protein: CASSEALSTDTQYF
D gene: -; V gene: TRBV28; clone size: -; J gene: TRBJ2-7; CDR3 DNA: TGTGCCAGCAGTTTGGGCGGGACCACCTACGAGCAGTACTTC; CDR3 protein: CASSLGGTTYEQYF
D gene: TRBD2; V gene: TRBV7-7; clone size: -; J gene: TRBJ2-1; CDR3 DNA: TGTGCCAGCAGCCCCAGCGGGAGTATCGATGAGCAGTTCTTC; CDR3 protein: CASSPSGSIDEQFF
D gene: -; V gene: TRBV2; clone size: few; J gene: TRBJ1-5; CDR3 DNA: TGTGCCAGCAAGGCGGGGTTAGGTCAGCCCCAGCATTTT; CDR3 protein: CASKAGLGQPQHF
D gene: TRBD1; V gene: TRBV6-5; clone size: once; J gene: TRBJ2-7; CDR3 DNA: TGTGCCAGCAGGCGGGACAGGGGGGGAACCTACGAGCAGTACTTC; CDR3 protein: CASRRDRGGTYEQYF
D gene: TRBD1; V gene: TRBV6-6; clone size: -; J gene: TRBJ2-3; CDR3 DNA: TGTGCCAGCAGTCAACAACCGGGACAGGGTTCACCAGATACGCAGTATTTT; CDR3 protein: CASSQQPGQGSPDTQYF
D gene: -; V gene: TRBV6-5; clone size: -; J gene: TRBJ1-3; CDR3 DNA: TGTGCCAGCAGACTTGGACGGGAAGGAAACACCATATATTTT; CDR3 protein: CASRLGREGNTIYF
D gene: TRBD1; V gene: TRBV5-1; clone size: -; J gene: TRBJ2-2; CDR3 DNA: TGCGCCAGCAGACCCGGGACAGGGGACACCGGGGAGCTGTTTTTT; CDR3 protein: CASRPGTGDTGELFF
D gene: TRBD2; V gene: TRBV5-1; clone size: -; J gene: TRBJ2-7; CDR3 DNA: TGCGCCAGCAGTCTAGCGGGGCATTCCTACGAGCAGTACTTC; CDR3 protein: CASSLAGHSYEQYF
D gene: TRBD1; V gene: TRBV6-1; clone size: -; J gene: TRBJ2-7; CDR3 DNA: TGTGCCAGCAGTGAAGCGCTTCAGGGGGTGACATCCTACGAGCAGTACTTC; CDR3 protein: CASSEALQGVTSYEQYF
D gene: TRBD1; V gene: TRBV10-3; clone size: -; J gene: TRBJ2-2; CDR3 DNA: TGTGCCATCCGGACAGGGGCCGTGGGGAACACCGGGGAGCTGTTTTTT; CDR3 protein: CAIRTGAVGNTGELFF
D gene: TRBD1; V gene: TRBV6-5; clone size: -; J gene: TRBJ2-5; CDR3 DNA: TGTGCCAGCAGTTACTGGGACAGGGGACAAGAGACCCAGTACTTC; CDR3 protein: CASSYWDRGQETQYF
D gene: -; V gene: TRBV30; clone size: -; J gene: TRBJ2-1; CDR3 DNA: TGTGCCTGGAGTGGAGACAGTTCCTACAATGAGCAGTTCTTC; CDR3 protein: CAWSGDSSYNEQFF
D gene: -; V gene: TRBV27; clone size: -; J gene: TRBJ1-2; CDR3 DNA: TGTGCCAGCAGTTTAGGGGCCAACTATGGCTACACCTTC; CDR3 protein: CASSLGANYGYTF
D gene: -; V gene: TRBV9; clone size: -; J gene: TRBJ1-2; CDR3 DNA: TGTGCCAGCAGCACCAGGGATGGCTACACCTTC; CDR3 protein: CASSTRDGYTF
D gene: -; V gene: TRBV7-8; clone size: -; J gene: TRBJ1-2; CDR3 DNA: TGTGCCAGCGCGGGGGGGCCCTATGGCTACACCTTC; CDR3 protein: CASAGGPYGYTF
D gene: -; V gene: TRBV29-1; clone size: -; J gene: TRBJ2-5; CDR3 DNA: TGCAGCGCGAGGGGGGGAATGGAGACCCAGTACTTC; CDR3 protein: CSARGGMETQYF
D gene: TRBD1; V gene: TRBV19; clone size: -; J gene: TRBJ1-5; CDR3 DNA: TGTGCCAGTAGGATGGATGGGACAGGGCTCCAGCCCCAGCATTTT; CDR3 protein: CASRMDGTGLQPQHF
D gene: TRBD1; V gene: TRBV5-1; clone size: -; J gene: TRBJ2-4; CDR3 DNA: TGCGCCAGCAGCCATAAACGACAGGGGGAAGCCAAAAACATTCAGTACTTC; CDR3 protein: CASSHKRQGEAKNIQYF
D gene: TRBD2; V gene: TRBV5-1; clone size: -; J gene: TRBJ2-7; CDR3 DNA: TGCGCCAGCAGCTTGGAACTAGCGGGAGCCGAGCAGTACTTC; CDR3 protein: CASSLELAGAEQYF
D gene: -; V gene: TRBV19; clone size: once; J gene: TRBJ1-2; CDR3 DNA: TGTGCCAGTAGATCAGCGGATGGCTACACCTTC; CDR3 protein: CASRSADGYTF
D gene: TRBD1; V gene: TRBV5-1; clone size: -; J gene: TRBJ2-2; CDR3 DNA: TGCGCCAGCAGCTCGGGACAGGGTGGCGGGGAGCTGTTTTTT; CDR3 protein: CASSSGQGGGELFF
D gene: -; V gene: TRBV19; clone size: -; J gene: TRBJ2-3; CDR3 DNA: TGTGCCAGTAAAATACAGGGCACAGATACGCAGTATTTT; CDR3 protein: CASKIQGTDTQYF
D gene: TRBD2; V gene: TRBV5-8; clone size: -; J gene: TRBJ2-7; CDR3 DNA: TGTGCCAGCAGCTTGGCCATCGGGGGGAGTGGGTACGAGCAGTACTTC; CDR3 protein: CASSLAIGGSGYEQYF
D gene: -; V gene: TRBV19; clone size: -; J gene: TRBJ1-2; CDR3 DNA: TGTGCCAGTAGTAGCCGGGTCCAATATGGCTACACCTTC; CDR3 protein: CASSSRVQYGYTF
D gene: TRBD2; V gene: TRBV15; clone size: -; J gene: TRBJ2-3; CDR3 DNA: TGTGCCACCAGCCCGGGACTAGCGAAAAGCACAGATACGCAGTATTTT; CDR3 protein: CATSPGLAKSTDTQYF
D gene: TRBD1; V gene: TRBV30; clone size: once; J gene: TRBJ2-7; CDR3 DNA: TGTGCCTGGAGACCCGGGACAGGCTCCTACGAGCAGTACTTC; CDR3 protein: CAWRPGTGSYEQYF
D gene: TRBD1; V gene: TRBV27; clone size: -; J gene: TRBJ1-5; CDR3 DNA: TGTGCCAGCCAACAGGGGGCGGGTCAGCCCCAGCATTTT; CDR3 protein: CASQQGAGQPQHF
D gene: TRBD2; V gene: TRBV2; clone size: -; J gene: TRBJ2-2; CDR3 DNA: TGTGCCAGCAGCCTACTAGCGGGAGGGCCGGGCACCGGGGAGCTGTTTTTT; CDR3 protein: CASSLLAGGPGTGELFF
D gene: TRBD1; V gene: TRBV27; clone size: -; J gene: TRBJ2-7; CDR3 DNA: TGTGCCAGCAGGCCCGCAGGGGGCTCCTACGAGCAGTACTTC; CDR3 protein: CASRPAGGSYEQYF
D gene: TRBD2; V gene: TRBV4-2; clone size: few; J gene: TRBJ2-4; CDR3 DNA: TGTGCCAGCAGCCAAGATGGGCCAGCGGGAGGGGTCAAAAACATTCAGTACTTC; CDR3 protein: CASSQDGPAGGVKNIQYF
D gene: TRBD2; V gene: TRBV7-9; clone size: -; J gene: TRBJ2-4; CDR3 DNA: TGTGCCAGCAGCTTAGGAGAGCGGGAACAGTACTTC; CDR3 protein: CASSLGEREQYF
D gene: -; V gene: TRBV6-5; clone size: -; J gene: TRBJ2-7; CDR3 DNA: TGTGCCAGCAGTTACTCTGAAGCGGGCACCTACGAGCAGTACTTC; CDR3 protein: CASSYSEAGTYEQYF
D gene: -; V gene: TRBV5-6; clone size: -; J gene: TRBJ2-7; CDR3 DNA: TGTGCCAGCAGCCGAGGTTACGAGCAGTACTTC; CDR3 protein: CASSRGYEQYF
D gene: TRBD1; V gene: TRBV5-6; clone size: once; J gene: TRBJ1-5; CDR3 DNA: TGTGCCAGCAGCTTGGCCGGACAGGGATATCAGCCCCAGCATTTT; CDR3 protein: CASSLAGQGYQPQHF
D gene: -; V gene: TRBV15; clone size: -; J gene: TRBJ1-4; CDR3 DNA: TGTGCCACCAGCAGCCCCCGGGGGGGGACGGTGTCGGAAACTAATGAAAAACTGTTTTTT; CDR3 protein: CATSSPRGGTVSETNEKLFF
D gene: TRBD1; V gene: TRBV28; clone size: -; J gene: TRBJ1-5; CDR3 DNA: TGTGCCAGCAGGGTCTCAGGGGGCTTTCAGCCCCAGCATTTT; CDR3 protein: CASRVSGGFQPQHF
D gene: TRBD1; V gene: TRBV9; clone size: -; J gene: TRBJ1-4; CDR3 DNA: TGTGCCAGCAGCTCAGGACAGGGGGTAAAGGAAAAACTGTTTTTT; CDR3 protein: CASSSGQGVKEKLFF
D gene: TRBD2; V gene: TRBV19; clone size: -; J gene: TRBJ2-1; CDR3 DNA: TGTGCCAGTAGTAAACGTTTAGCGGGAAGCTCCTACAATGAGCAGTTCTTC; CDR3 protein: CASSKRLAGSSYNEQFF
D gene: TRBD2; V gene: TRBV30; clone size: -; J gene: TRBJ2-1; CDR3 DNA: TGTGCCTGGAGTGGACTAGCGGGTGACAATGAGCAGTTCTTC; CDR3 protein: CAWSGLAGDNEQFF
D gene: -; V gene: TRBV14; clone size: -; J gene: TRBJ2-7; CDR3 DNA: TGTGCCAGCAGCCAAGGAACACCCACCTACGAGCAGTACTTC; CDR3 protein: CASSQGTPTYEQYF
D gene: TRBD2; V gene: TRBV2; clone size: -; J gene: TRBJ2-3; CDR3 DNA: TGTGCCAGCAGCGAGGGGACTAGCGGGAGTTTAGATACGCAGTATTTT; CDR3 protein: CASSEGTSGSLDTQYF
D gene: TRBD1; V gene: TRBV13; clone size: -; J gene: TRBJ1-4; CDR3 DNA: TGTGCCAGCAGCTTAGTTGGACAGGATCCGACTAATGAAAAACTGTTTTTT; CDR3 protein: CASSLVGQDPTNEKLFF
D gene: -; V gene: TRBV11-3; clone size: -; J gene: TRBJ1-2; CDR3 DNA: TGTGCCAGCAGCCCCTCGGGTGTCCGGGGGAGCTATGGCTACACCTTC; CDR3 protein: CASSPSGVRGSYGYTF
D gene: TRBD2; V gene: TRBV7-6; clone size: -; J gene: TRBJ2-7; CDR3 DNA: TGTGCCAGCAGCTTGGGGGTAGGCGGGAGTACGTGGGAGCAGTACTTC; CDR3 protein: CASSLGVGGSTWEQYF
D gene: TRBD1; V gene: TRBV6-5; clone size: -; J gene: TRBJ2-7; CDR3 DNA: TGTGCCAGTTGGACAGGGGGGGACCACGAGCAGTACTTC; CDR3 protein: CASWTGGDHEQYF